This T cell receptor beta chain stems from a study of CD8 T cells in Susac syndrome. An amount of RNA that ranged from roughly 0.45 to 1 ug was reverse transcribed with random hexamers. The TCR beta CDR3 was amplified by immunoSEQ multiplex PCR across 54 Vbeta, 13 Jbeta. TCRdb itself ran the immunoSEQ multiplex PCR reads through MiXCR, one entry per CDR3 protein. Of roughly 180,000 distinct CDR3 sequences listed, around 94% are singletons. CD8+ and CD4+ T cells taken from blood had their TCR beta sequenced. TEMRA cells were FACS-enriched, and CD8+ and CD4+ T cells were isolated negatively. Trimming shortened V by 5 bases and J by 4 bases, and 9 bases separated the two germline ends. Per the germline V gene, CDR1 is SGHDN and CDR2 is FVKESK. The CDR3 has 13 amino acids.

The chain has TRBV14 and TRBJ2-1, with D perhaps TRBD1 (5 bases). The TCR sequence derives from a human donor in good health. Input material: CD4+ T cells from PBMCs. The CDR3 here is CASSRGSYNEQFF. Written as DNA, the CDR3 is TGTGCCAGCAGCAGGGGATCATACAATGAGCAGTTCTTC.